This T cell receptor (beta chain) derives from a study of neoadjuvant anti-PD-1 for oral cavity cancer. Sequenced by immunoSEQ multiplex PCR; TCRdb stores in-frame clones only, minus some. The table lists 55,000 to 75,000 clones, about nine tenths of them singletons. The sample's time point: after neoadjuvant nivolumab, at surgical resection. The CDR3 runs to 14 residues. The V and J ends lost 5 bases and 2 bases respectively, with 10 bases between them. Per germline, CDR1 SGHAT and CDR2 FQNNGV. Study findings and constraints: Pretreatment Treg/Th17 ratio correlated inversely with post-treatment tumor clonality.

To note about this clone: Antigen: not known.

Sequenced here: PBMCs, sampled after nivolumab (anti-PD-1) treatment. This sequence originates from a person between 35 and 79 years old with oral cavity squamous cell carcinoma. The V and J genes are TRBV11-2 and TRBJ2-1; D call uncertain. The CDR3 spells CASSGTITYNEQFF. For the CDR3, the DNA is TGTGCCAGCAGCGGTACGATCACCTACAATGAGCAGTTCTTC.